This record looks at one T cell receptor beta chain sequence and its context. The antigen is not known. A J-beta primer mix and a sample-barcoded 5' primer were used in a second PCR of about 7 to 12 cycles. Every cDNA molecule carried a tag from a template-switch adaptor bearing 12 random nucleotides. One entry per CDR3 protein results from TCRdb running MiXCR on the 5' RACE reads. The table includes fewer than 1,000,000 distinct CDR3 sequences, more than 35% detected once. The data originate from a study of blood T cells in healthy people across ages. Findings and caveats of the study: The fall in TCR beta diversity per million T cells was roughly linear with age. PBMCs left unsorted prevented a conclusive naive versus antigen-experienced comparison.

The TCR comes from a man of 80 years or more in good health. Sequenced sample: blood.

The chain's CDR3 is CSAGQDSYEQYF. The DNA for the CDR3 is TGCAGCGCGGGACAGGACTCCTACGAGCAGTACTTC. The V call is TRBV20-1, the J call TRBJ2-7; 8 bases align to TRBD1. In germline, CDR1 is DFQATT, CDR2 SNEGSKA (reference sequence). The CDR3 contains 12 residues.